A single sample is the source of the 10 T cell receptor beta chains below, sequenced in a study of cytomegalovirus exposure and HLA in healthy donors. Method: immunoSEQ multiplex PCR; TCRdb's copy keeps in-frame clones and lacks some. This table has around 200,000 clones, around 82% appearing once. Sequencing used PBMCs. The receptors shown here come from a woman aged 18-29 years in good health and CMV-seropositive.

This clone was counted a single time. The chain links TRBV5-6 to TRBJ2-5; 8 bases agree with TRBD1. Germline CDR1 is SGHDT and CDR2 is YYEEEE. V lost 5 bases to trimming and J lost 6 bases; unmatched junction nucleotides: 12. CDR3 length: 15 amino acids. The CDR3 spells CASSRTGQGVKTQYF. The DNA of the CDR3 is TGTGCCAGCAGTCGAACCGGACAGGGTGTCAAGACCCAGTACTTC.

The chain combines TRBV5-6 with TRBJ1-2, with D maybe TRBD1 (5 bases). V shed 0 bases and J shed 1 base, with 10 bases lying between them. This CDR3 contains 15 residues. Germline CDR1 and CDR2: SGHDT and YYEEEE. CDR3 residues: CASSLVGELNYGYTF. CDR3 nucleotides: TGTGCCAGCAGCTTGGTAGGGGAACTTAACTATGGCTACACCTTC.

The chain recombines TRBV5-1 with TRBJ1-2; TRBD1 is a possible D gene (5 bases). The CDR3 extends over 12 amino acids. Trimming took 4 bases from V and 8 from J, leaving 12 bases between them. Germline V CDR1 and CDR2: SGHRS, YFSETQ. In DNA, the CDR3 is TGCGCCAGCAGCCCGGAACGGGGGGGCTACACCTTC. Protein sequence: CASSPERGGYTF.

The chain joins TRBV7-3 to TRBJ1-1; D perhaps matches TRBD1 (6 bases). Germline CDR1 is SGHTA and CDR2 is FQGTGA. V was shortened by 5 bases and J by 3 bases, with 13 bases between the two germline ends. This CDR3 has 14 amino acids. The CDR3 DNA sequence: TGTGCCAGCAGCCCAAGGGCAGGGGACACTGAAGCTTTCTTT. Amino acid sequence: CASSPRAGDTEAFF.

This sequence joins TRBV14 and TRBJ1-4, with 7 bases lining up with TRBD1. The trim removed 4 bases at V and 5 bases at J, leaving 7 bases unmatched. CDR1 and CDR2 from the germline V gene are SGHDN and FVKESK. This CDR3 is built from 15 residues. CDR3 coding DNA: TGTGCCAGCAGCCCCGGGACAGATCGGAATGAAAAACTGTTTTTT. It specifies CASSPGTDRNEKLFF.

This clone was counted once. The rearrangement uses TRBV6-1 and TRBJ1-5; the D gene is possibly TRBD1 (5 bases). This CDR3 is 16 amino acids long. CDR1 and CDR2 from the germline V gene are MNHNS and SASEGT. V lost 0 bases, J lost 6 bases, and 15 bases lay in between. The CDR3 spells CASSEALRGGFQPQHF. CDR3 bases: TGTGCCAGCAGTGAAGCGCTTCGGGGGGGGTTTCAGCCCCAGCATTTT.

The genes are TRBV6-6 and TRBJ2-1, with D perhaps TRBD2 (10 bases). With 6 bases removed from V and 10 bases from J, the gap between germline ends came to 25 bases. Germline V gene sequence: CDR1 MNHNY, CDR2 SVGAGI (reference sequence). CDR3 length: 16 residues. DNA of the CDR3: TGTGCCAGCAGCGCACAGGGGGCTAGCGGGGGTCGGGAGCAGTTCTTC. Its protein is CASSAQGASGGREQFF.

The chain uses TRBV29-1 and TRBJ1-4; maybe TRBD1 (6 bases). The germline gives CDR1 SQVTM, CDR2 ANQGSEA. The CDR3 sequence is 12 residues long. Deletions cut 0 bases from V and 11 bases from J, with 10 bases between. The CDR3 DNA is TGCAGCGTTGAAGAGTACCAGGGGAAACTGTTTTTT. Protein product: CSVEEYQGKLFF.

V usage is TRBV7-2 and J usage is TRBJ2-7; 9 nucleotides align to TRBD2. This CDR3 has 15 amino acids. CDR1 and CDR2 (germline): SGHTA, FQGNSA. Trimming took 2 bases from V and 6 from J; bases not matched to a gene: 8. CDR3 in DNA: TGTGCCAGCAGCTTACTTACTAGCGGGCCGCGCGAGCAGTACTTC. Protein sequence: CASSLLTSGPREQYF.

This clone was seen more than once but under ten times. The chain uses TRBV2 and TRBJ2-5, with 9 bases identical to TRBD1. With 9 bases clipped from V and 2 bases from J, the junction kept 7 bases outside the gene matches. Germline V gene lookup returns CDR1 SNHLY and CDR2 FYNNEI. The CDR3 sequence is 14 residues long. The CDR3 nucleotides read TGTGCCAGTGTTGGACAGGGGACGCAAGAGACCCAGTACTTC. This encodes CASVGQGTQETQYF.